This is a list of T cell receptor beta chains from one sample in a study of blood T cell repertoires in COVID-19. The table came from immunoSEQ multiplex PCR; TCRdb's copy has only in-frame clones and leaves some out. This sample has roughly 150,000 clones, with 83% found just once. The sequenced sample consisted of peripheral blood. Source of these receptors: a woman of 80 years or more with acute or convalescent COVID-19. CDR3s include the opening cysteine and the closing phenylalanine or tryptophan.

v_gene	j_gene	CDR3aa
TRBV4-1	TRBJ2-7	CASSQVTSGNSYEQYF
TRBV9	TRBJ2-5	CASSVDQGGETQYF
TRBV5-4	TRBJ1-1	CASSSEVTGDTEAFF
TRBV7-8	TRBJ1-2	CASSSRWRGDQNYGYTF
TRBV5-4	TRBJ1-2	CASSLRTGSGYTF
TRBV5-1	TRBJ1-3	CASSVSGGSGNTIYF
TRBV30	TRBJ1-5	CAWSVAGGQPQHF
TRBV12-5	TRBJ1-2	CASAQDMYGYTF
TRBV6-5	TRBJ1-2	CASSLIRQGGYGYTF
TRBV7-2	TRBJ2-1	CASSWTGLAANEQFF
TRBV2	TRBJ1-2	CATIPGQGALGYTF
TRBV6-5	TRBJ2-7	CASRSREAGEQYF
TRBV7-9	TRBJ1-1	CASSLVGVNTEAFF
TRBV9	TRBJ2-7	CASSVDPRQTYEQYF
TRBV18	TRBJ1-1	CASSPLAEEAFF
TRBV5-1	TRBJ2-5	CASSSGDRGEWETQYF
TRBV11-2	TRBJ2-5	CASSLGRDRTQETQYF
TRBV7-9	TRBJ1-2	CASSFTNRDRGGYTF
TRBV10-3	TRBJ1-1	CAISGYPDTEAFF
TRBV6-5	TRBJ2-2	CASRRTSANTGELFF
TRBV28	TRBJ2-1	CASSLSQGMAHYNEQFF
TRBV5-4	TRBJ2-7	CASSLGSAVGSSYEQYF